The next 21 T cell receptor beta chains were all read from a single sample in a study of naive and memory T cell subsets. Study conclusions and caveats: Especially in CD8 cells, naive repertoires contained a few larger clonotypes, possibly CD45RA-re-expressing memory cells.

For these TCRs, the target antigens are not known. An equimolar mix of two oligonucleotides served as the beta constant-region primer for TRBC1 and TRBC2. Ligated cDNA was amplified by four rounds of PCR with nested alpha and beta constant-region primers and SP2. TCRdb re-analysed the UMI-ligation and nested PCR reads in MiXCR, keeping a single row per CDR3 protein. The repertoire holds roughly 100,000 distinct CDR3 sequences, with roughly 14% as singletons. The sample taken for sequencing was naive CD8+ T cells from blood. The source is a human donor in good health.

This clonotype was counted between two and nine times. The chain carries TRBV6-6 and TRBJ2-7; no definite D call. The V end lost 8 bases, the J end lost 3 bases, and 14 bases lay between the germline ends. The CDR3 extends over 13 amino acids. Germline values: CDR1 MNHNY, CDR2 SVGAGI (reference sequence). This CDR3 is CASLAGDFYEQYF. Here the CDR3 DNA reads TGTGCCAGCTTAGCAGGAGATTTCTACGAGCAGTACTTC.

In its sample, this clonotype was seen many times. The V call is TRBV12-3 or TRBV12-4, the J call TRBJ1-1, with D unresolved. The CDR3 is 16 residues long. V was pared by 5 bases and J by 0 bases, with 16 bases between. The CDR3 DNA sequence: TGTGCCAGCAGTACACCCTCGCAGGTTATGAACACTGAAGCTTTCTTT. It encodes CASSTPSQVMNTEAFF.

The V gene is TRBV4-1, the J gene TRBJ1-1; D gene unclear. V was shortened by 1 base and J by 0 bases, with 9 bases between the two germline ends. This CDR3 has 15 amino acids. The germline V gene encodes CDR1 MGHRA and CDR2 YSYEKL. The DNA for the CDR3 is TGCGCCAGCAGCCAAGGTGTTTTCTTGAACACTGAAGCTTTCTTT. Residues: CASSQGVFLNTEAFF.

This chain links TRBV11-2 with TRBJ2-1; weak D call: TRBD1 (5 bases). Between the trimmed V and J ends, which lost 6 bases and 4 bases, there was a span of 10 bases. The CDR3 is made up of 13 amino acids. Germline CDR1 reads SGHAT; CDR2 reads FQNNGV. The CDR3 protein is CASRFTGYNEQFF. CDR3 bases: TGTGCCAGCAGATTCACAGGATACAATGAGCAGTTCTTC.

The chain links TRBV27 to TRBJ1-6, with 7 bases that match TRBD1. The CDR3 is 15 amino acids. The germline V gene encodes CDR1 MNHEY and CDR2 SMNVEV (reference sequence). V lost 4 bases, J lost 10 bases, and 10 bases stayed unmatched. The CDR3 bases are TGTGCCAGCAGTTCCGGAGGACAGGTTGTATCACCCCTCCACTTT. Amino acids: CASSSGGQVVSPLHF.

This clonotype was detected a few times. The rearrangement joins TRBV7-9 to TRBJ1-5; tentative D call: TRBD1 (5 bases). Germline-derived CDR1 and CDR2 are SEHNR and FQNEAQ (reference sequence). This CDR3 region has 14 residues. The V gene lost 1 base and the J gene lost 7 bases, with 11 bases spanning the gap. The CDR3: CASSLEGVGQPQHF. The CDR3 DNA reads TGTGCCAGCAGCTTAGAAGGGGTTGGGCAGCCCCAGCATTTT.

The rearrangement joins TRBV28 to TRBJ2-3; no clear D. The germline CDR1 and CDR2 sequences are MDHEN and SYDVKM. The length of the CDR3 is 16 residues. The ends were cut back, 7 bases at V and 2 bases at J, with 19 bases in the middle. DNA for the CDR3: TGTGCCAGCAAGACCCCCGGAAGCTGGAACACAGATACGCAGTATTTT. As protein: CASKTPGSWNTDTQYF. The full variable domain, rest sourced from reference TRBV28 and TRBJ2-3, is DVKVTQSSRYLVKRTGEKVFLECVQDMDHENMFWYRQDPGLGLRLIYFSYDVKMKEKGDIPEGYSVSREKKERFSLILESASTNQTSMYLCASKTPGSWNTDTQYFGPGTRLTVL.

This clonotype has only a few counts. The gene calls are TRBV27 and TRBJ2-7; D possibly uses TRBD1 or TRBD2 (5 bases each). Trimming took 3 bases from V and 2 from J, leaving 11 bases between them. In germline, CDR1 is MNHEY, CDR2 SMNVEV (reference sequence). The CDR3 spans 14 residues. The CDR3 DNA reads TGTGCCAGCAGTTTGGCAGGGACCACCTACGAGCAGTACTTC. Translating gives CASSLAGTTYEQYF.

This clonotype came up many times. This chain uses TRBV13 with TRBJ2-3; no clear D gene. The V gene's germline CDR1 is PRHDT and CDR2 FYEKMQ (reference sequence). The CDR3 runs to 12 residues. Trimming stripped 3 bases from V and 4 bases from J, with 5 bases between. CDR3 residues: CASSLSADTQYF. The CDR3 DNA is TGTGCCAGCAGCTTGAGCGCAGATACGCAGTATTTT.

This chain joins TRBV4-3 and TRBJ2-5, with D possibly being TRBD2 (5 bases). V was cut by 8 bases and J by 5 bases, with 15 bases left in between. The CDR3 runs to 13 residues. Germline V gives CDR1 LGHNA, CDR2 YSLEER. The CDR3 DNA sequence: TGCGCCAGCCCCCGGAGGCCTTGGGAGACCCAGTACTTC. Amino acid sequence: CASPRRPWETQYF.

This clonotype was seen a handful of times. The chain uses TRBV19 and TRBJ1-5; TRBD1 matches 7 bases. Germline CDR1 LNHDA, CDR2 SQIVND (reference sequence). V was clipped by 3 bases and J by 7 bases; unmatched bases: 9. The CDR3 is 15 amino acids. CDR3 amino acids: CASSMGDRHQQPQHF. The DNA for the CDR3 is TGTGCCAGTAGTATGGGGGACAGACATCAACAGCCCCAGCATTTT.

This clonotype showed up many times. This chain links TRBV12-3 or TRBV12-4 with TRBJ2-1, with 8 bases identical to TRBD2. The junction had 4 bases not matched to a gene; V was cut back by 1 base and J by 5 bases. The CDR3 is 15 residues long. The CDR3, as DNA: TGTGCCAGCAGTTTAGGTACTAGCGGACACAATGAGCAGTTCTTC. Amino acid sequence: CASSLGTSGHNEQFF.

This clonotype has just a few counts. The chain couples TRBV7-8 to TRBJ1-5; D is undetermined. Germline CDR1 and CDR2: SGHVS and FQNEAQ. The CDR3 consists of 14 residues. The V and J ends lost 1 base and 3 bases respectively, with 7 bases between them. Here the CDR3 reads CASSLEADNQPQHF. The DNA of the CDR3 is TGTGCCAGCAGCTTAGAAGCTGACAATCAGCCCCAGCATTTT.

The V gene is TRBV12-3 or TRBV12-4, the J gene TRBJ1-2; D is unclear. This CDR3 region has 17 residues. V dropped 2 bases and J dropped 0 bases, with 16 bases sitting between them. The CDR3 DNA reads TGTGCCAGCAGTTTATCGACCTCCTCCCTCTCTAACTATGGCTACACCTTC. It translates to CASSLSTSSLSNYGYTF.

This clonotype has more than one count but fewer than ten. The chain links TRBV15 to TRBJ1-5, with unresolved D. The germline V gene has CDR1 LNHNV and CDR2 YYDKDF (reference sequence). With 5 bases removed from V and 0 bases from J, the gap between germline ends came to 20 bases. The CDR3 totals 18 residues. CDR3 sequence reads: CATSGETNSITSNQPQHF. CDR3 DNA: TGTGCCACCAGCGGCGAGACGAACAGTATTACTAGCAATCAGCCCCAGCATTTT. Together with reference TRBV15 and TRBJ1-5, the CDR3 gives the full variable domain: DAMVIQNPRYQVTQFGKPVTLSCSQTLNHNVMYWYQQKSSQAPKLLFHYYDKDFNNEADTPDNFQSRRPNTSFCFLDIRSPGLGDTAMYLCATSGETNSITSNQPQHFGDGTRLSIL.

The rearrangement joins TRBV4-2 to TRBJ2-3; TRBD2 matches at 9 bases. In germline, CDR1 is LGHNA, CDR2 YNFKEQ. The V and J ends lost 0 bases and 1 base, in that order; junction bases with no gene match: 5. The CDR3 has 17 residues. DNA for the CDR3: TGTGCCAGCAGCCAAGATAGGGCGGGAGGGCGCACAGATACGCAGTATTTT. It is translated as CASSQDRAGGRTDTQYF.

The chain is built from TRBV3-1 and TRBJ2-2; 14 bases align to TRBD2. Germline lookup yields CDR1 LGHDT and CDR2 YNNKEL (reference sequence). Unmatched junction bases numbered 4, after V lost 3 bases and J lost 1 base. CDR3 length equals 18 residues. The CDR3 region has the DNA TGTGCCAGCAGCCAGGGGACTAGCGGGAGCAGGAACACCGGGGAGCTGTTTTTT. Translation: CASSQGTSGSRNTGELFF.

The chain carries TRBV7-9 and TRBJ2-7, with D perhaps assigned TRBD1 or TRBD2 (5 bases each). The CDR3 totals 17 residues. Per germline, CDR1 SEHNR and CDR2 FQNEAQ (reference sequence). V was trimmed by 0 bases and J by 0 bases, leaving 15 bases between them. The CDR3 bases are TGTGCCAGCAGCTTAGCGTTCGGGACCGCGGACTCCTACGAGCAGTACTTC. This sequence encodes CASSLAFGTADSYEQYF.

This clonotype was seen only a few times. This rearrangement joins TRBV4-2 to TRBJ1-2, with 9 nucleotides matching TRBD1. The V and J ends lost 0 bases and 8 bases, in that order; junction bases with no gene match: 7. The length of the CDR3 is 15 residues. From germline, CDR1 is LGHNA and CDR2 YNFKEQ. CDR3 DNA: TGTGCCAGCAGCCAAGACCCGGGACAGGGAAACGGCTACACCTTC. It encodes CASSQDPGQGNGYTF.

This clonotype was seen a handful of times. The V and J genes are TRBV4-3 and TRBJ2-7; 9 nucleotides line up with TRBD2. The CDR3 has 16 residues. The V gene end was trimmed by 0 bases and the J gene end by 5 bases; junction bases not matched to a gene: 8. The V gene's germline CDR1 is LGHNA and CDR2 YSLEER. The CDR3 bases are TGCGCCAGCAGCCAAGATCTTGGGCGGGAGGGGGACGAGCAGTACTTC. This gives the protein CASSQDLGREGDEQYF.

The V and J genes are TRBV7-9 and TRBJ2-7, with 8 bases fitting TRBD2. Germline V gene data show CDR1 as SEHNR and CDR2 as FQNEAQ (reference sequence). Trimming at V came to 8 bases and at J to 6 bases, leaving 12 bases not matched to a gene. This CDR3 is built from 14 residues. The CDR3 sequence: CASRPGGGRSEQYF. The CDR3 DNA reads as TGTGCCAGCCGACCCGGGGGGGGCAGATCCGAGCAGTACTTC.